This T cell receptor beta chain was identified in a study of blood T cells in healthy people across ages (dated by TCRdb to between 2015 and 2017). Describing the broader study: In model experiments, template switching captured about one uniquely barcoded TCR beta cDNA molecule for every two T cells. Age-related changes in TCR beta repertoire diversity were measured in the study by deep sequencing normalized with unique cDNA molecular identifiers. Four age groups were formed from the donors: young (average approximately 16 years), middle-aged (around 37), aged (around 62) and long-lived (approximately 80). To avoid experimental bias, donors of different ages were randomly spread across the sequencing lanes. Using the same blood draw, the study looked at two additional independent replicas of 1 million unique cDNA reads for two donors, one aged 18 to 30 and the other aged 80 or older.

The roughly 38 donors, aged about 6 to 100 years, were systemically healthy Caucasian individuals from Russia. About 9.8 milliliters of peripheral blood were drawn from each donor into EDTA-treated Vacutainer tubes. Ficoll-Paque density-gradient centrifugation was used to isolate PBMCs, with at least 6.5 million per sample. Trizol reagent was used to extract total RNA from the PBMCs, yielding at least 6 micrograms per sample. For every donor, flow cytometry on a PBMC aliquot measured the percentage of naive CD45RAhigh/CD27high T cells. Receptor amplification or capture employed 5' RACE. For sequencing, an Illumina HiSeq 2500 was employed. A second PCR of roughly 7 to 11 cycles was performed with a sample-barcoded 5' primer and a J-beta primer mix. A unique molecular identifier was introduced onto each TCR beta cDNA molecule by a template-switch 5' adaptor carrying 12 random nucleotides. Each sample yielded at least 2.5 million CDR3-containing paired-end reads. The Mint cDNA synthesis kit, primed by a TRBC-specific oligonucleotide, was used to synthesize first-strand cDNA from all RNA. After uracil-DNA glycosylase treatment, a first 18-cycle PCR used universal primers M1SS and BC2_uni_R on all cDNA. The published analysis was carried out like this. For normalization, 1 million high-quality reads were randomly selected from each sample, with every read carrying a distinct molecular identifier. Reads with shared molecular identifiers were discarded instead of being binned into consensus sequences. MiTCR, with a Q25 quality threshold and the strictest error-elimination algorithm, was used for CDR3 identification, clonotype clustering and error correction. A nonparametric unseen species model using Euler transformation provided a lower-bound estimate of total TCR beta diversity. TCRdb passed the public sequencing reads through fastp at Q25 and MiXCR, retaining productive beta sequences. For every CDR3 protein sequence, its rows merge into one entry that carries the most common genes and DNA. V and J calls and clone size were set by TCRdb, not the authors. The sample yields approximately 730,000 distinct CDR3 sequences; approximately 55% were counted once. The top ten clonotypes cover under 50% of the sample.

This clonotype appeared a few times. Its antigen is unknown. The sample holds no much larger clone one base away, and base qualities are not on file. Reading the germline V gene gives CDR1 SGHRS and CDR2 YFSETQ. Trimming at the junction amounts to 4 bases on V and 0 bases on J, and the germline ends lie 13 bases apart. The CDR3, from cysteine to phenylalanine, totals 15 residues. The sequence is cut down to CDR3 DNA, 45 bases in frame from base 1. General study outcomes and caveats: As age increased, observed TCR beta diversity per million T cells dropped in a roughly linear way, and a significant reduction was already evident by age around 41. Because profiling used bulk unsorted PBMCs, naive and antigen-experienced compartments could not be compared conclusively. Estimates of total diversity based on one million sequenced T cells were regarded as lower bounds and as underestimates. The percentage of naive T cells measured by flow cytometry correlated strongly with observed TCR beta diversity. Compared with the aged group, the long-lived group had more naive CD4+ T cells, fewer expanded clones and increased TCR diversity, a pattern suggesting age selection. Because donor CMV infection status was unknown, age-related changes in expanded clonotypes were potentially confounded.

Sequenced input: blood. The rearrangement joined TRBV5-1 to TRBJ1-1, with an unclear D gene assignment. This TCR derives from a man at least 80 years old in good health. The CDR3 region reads CASSPEANMNTEAFF. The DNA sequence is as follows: TGCGCCAGCAGCCCCGAAGCTAACATGAACACTGAAGCTTTCTTT.